This TCR beta chain was observed in a study of Graves' ophthalmopathy and Graves' hyperthyroidism. Study results and caveats: Detected in blood as well were most expanded thyroid clonotypes with frequency above 0.001.

In its sample, this clonotype was seen many times. Its antigen remains unknown. The CDR3 length is 13 residues. V lost 5 bases and J 6 bases, leaving 10 bases between the germline ends. From germline, CDR1 is SEHNR and CDR2 FQNEAQ (reference sequence). Presentation of ophthalmopathy in the donors involved moderate-to-severe activity, CAS ≥3, NOSPECS ≥4 and a duration under 3 months. Patients were left out if they had other autoimmune diseases, uncontrolled infections, pregnancy or lactation. RNA transcripts yielded amplified TCR beta CDR3 regions. The first-round RT-PCR employed HTBI primers together with the Qiagen OneStep RT-PCR kit. A multiplex PCR was then performed as the second round. From the multiplex PCR reads, TCRdb called clonotypes with MiXCR, one entry per CDR3 protein. The table includes tens of thousands of distinct CDR3 sequences, approximately 45% detected once.

The J gene is TRBJ2-2, the V gene TRBV7-9; D is possibly TRBD1 (5 bases). The sample comprised peripheral blood. The sequence derives from an adult woman with Graves' ophthalmopathy. Written as DNA, the CDR3 is TGTGCCAGCAGCCCCGCAGGGTCCGGGGAGCTGTTTTTT. This codes for CASSPAGSGELFF.